A single sample is the source of the 10 T cell receptor beta chains below, sequenced in a study of CDR3 diversity in severe acne. TCRdb reanalysed the PCR reads using MiXCR and keeps one entry per CDR3 protein. This sample yields 90,000 or so distinct CDR3 sequences, of which 45% to 50% are seen a single time; roughly a tenth belongs to the top ten. Sequencing used blood. Receptors were obtained from a male donor in good health, serving as a control.

This clonotype appeared many times. The chain is built from TRBV3-1 and TRBJ1-1, with unresolved D. The germline V gene has CDR1 LGHDT and CDR2 YNNKEL (reference sequence). Trimming removed 4 bases at V and 1 base at J, with 10 bases between. CDR3 size: 14 residues. The CDR3 here is CASSRGEGNTEAFF. CDR3 nucleotide sequence: TGTGCCAGCAGCCGCGGGGAAGGGAACACTGAAGCTTTCTTT.

This clonotype was picked up many times. V gene TRBV24-1 combines with J gene TRBJ1-2; D may be TRBD1 (5 bases). CDR3 length: 13 residues. Germline V gene data show CDR1 as KGHDR and CDR2 as SFDVKD. V was shortened by 1 base and J by 10 bases, with 12 bases between the two germline ends. The CDR3 sequence: CATSDFPKGNYTF. The CDR3, as DNA: TGTGCCACCAGTGATTTCCCGAAGGGGAACTACACCTTC.

This clonotype was counted a few times. CDR3 coding DNA: TGTGCCAGCCGAAGGGGGTTCGAGCAGTACTTC. It encodes CASRRGFEQYF. The J gene is TRBJ2-7, the V gene TRBV2, with D possibly matching TRBD1 (6 bases). This CDR3 has 11 amino acids. V lost 8 bases, J lost 6 bases, and 11 bases lay in between. The germline CDR1 and CDR2 sequences are SNHLY and FYNNEI.

Of note for this clonotype: This could be a read error, since a much larger clone is one nucleotide away. The chain employs TRBV2 and TRBJ2-7; D possibly corresponds to TRBD1 (6 bases). V was cut by 11 bases and J by 4 bases, with 15 bases left in between. The CDR3 spans 12 residues. Germline CDR1 is SNHLY and CDR2 is FYNNEI. The CDR3 loop is CACTPTGYEQYF. The CDR3, as DNA: TGTGCCTGCACCCCGACAGGTTACGAGCAGTACTTC.

This sequence joins TRBV19 and TRBJ1-5; D gene uncertain. Germline V gene lookup returns CDR1 LNHDA and CDR2 SQIVND (reference sequence). This CDR3 is built from 13 residues. Trimming removed 5 bases from V and 5 bases from J, with 10 bases in between. CDR3 coding DNA: TGTGCCAGTAGTTCCCAGGTCTATCAGCCCCAGCATTTT. Amino acid sequence: CASSSQVYQPQHF.

The chain combines TRBV29-1 with TRBJ1-1; 8 nucleotides align to TRBD1. V lost 7 bases and J lost 6; bases outside the gene matches: 16. The CDR3 is made up of 15 amino acids. Germline loops: CDR1 SQVTM, CDR2 ANQGSEA. The CDR3 DNA reads as TGCAGCGGCAGCAGGGGGCTAAGGCAGTCCGCTGAAGCTTTCTTT. Protein product: CSGSRGLRQSAEAFF.

J is TRBJ1-1 and V is TRBV29-1, with 10 bases aligning to TRBD1. The germline gives CDR1 SQVTM, CDR2 ANQGSEA. The trim removed 7 bases at V and 8 bases at J, leaving 13 bases unmatched. There are 14 residues in the CDR3. CDR3 bases: TGCAGCGCCTACCAGGGACAGGGGCCAGCGGAAGCTTTCTTT. Protein: CSAYQGQGPAEAFF.

The chain joins TRBV7-9 to TRBJ2-1; 12 bases line up with TRBD2. The CDR3 runs 16 residues. In germline, CDR1 is SEHNR, CDR2 FQNEAQ (reference sequence). After removal of 8 bases from V and 5 bases from J, the junction contained 10 bases not matched to a gene. This CDR3 reads CASAGLAGRGDNEQFF. The CDR3 bases are TGTGCCAGCGCCGGACTAGCGGGGAGGGGAGACAATGAGCAGTTCTTC.

This clonotype was counted many times. The gene calls are TRBV6-5 and TRBJ2-3; weak D call: TRBD2 (6 bases). The germline V and J ends were trimmed by 0 bases and 0 bases, with 10 bases remaining between them. This CDR3 has 16 amino acids. CDR1 and CDR2 (germline): MNHEY, SVGAGI. The CDR3 bases are TGTGCCAGCAGTTACTCGGGACTGCAAAGCACAGATACGCAGTATTTT. Amino acid sequence: CASSYSGLQSTDTQYF.

In this sample, this clonotype turned up many times. This chain connects TRBV5-4 to TRBJ2-6; maybe TRBD2 (6 bases). This CDR3 has 17 residues. Trimming shortened V by 5 bases and J by 0 bases, and 15 bases separated the two germline ends. Germline V gives CDR1 SGHNT, CDR2 YYREEE (reference sequence). Here the CDR3 DNA reads TGTGCCAGCAGTCTTCCGGGACTCTCCTCTGGGGCCAACGTCCTGACTTTC. The encoded protein is CASSLPGLSSGANVLTF.